The clone carrying this T cell receptor (beta chain) came up a few times. The data belong to a study of blood T cells in healthy people across ages. A J-beta primer mix and a sample-barcoded 5' primer were used in a second PCR of roughly 6 to 11 cycles. In TCRdb, the 5' RACE reads were re-called with MiXCR into one record per CDR3 protein. The table has around 2 million distinct CDR3 sequences, 30% to 40% seen once. The sample, roughly 9.1 milliliters of peripheral blood, was drawn from each donor. This TCR came from a human donor in good health. Input material: blood.

The CDR3, as DNA: TGTGCCAGCGGACCTTCACCCCTCCACTTT. It translates to CASGPSPLHF. This chain joins TRBV27 and TRBJ1-6; unclear D gene. The CDR3 contains 10 residues. V was shortened by 8 bases and J by 9 bases, with 5 bases between the two germline ends. Looked up from germline, CDR1 is MNHEY and CDR2 is SMNVEV (reference sequence).